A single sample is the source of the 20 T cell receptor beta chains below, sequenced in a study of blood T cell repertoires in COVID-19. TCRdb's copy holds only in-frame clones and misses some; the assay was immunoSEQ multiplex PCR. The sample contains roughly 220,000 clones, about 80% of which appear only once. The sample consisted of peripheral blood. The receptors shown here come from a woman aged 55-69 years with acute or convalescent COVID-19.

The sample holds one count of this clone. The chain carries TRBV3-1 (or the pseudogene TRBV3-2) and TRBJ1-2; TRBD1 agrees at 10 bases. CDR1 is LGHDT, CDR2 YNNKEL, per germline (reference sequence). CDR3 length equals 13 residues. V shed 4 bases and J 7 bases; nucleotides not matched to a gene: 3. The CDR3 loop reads CASSPRQGAGYTF. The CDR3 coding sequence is TGTGCCAGCAGCCCACGACAGGGGGCTGGCTACACCTTC.

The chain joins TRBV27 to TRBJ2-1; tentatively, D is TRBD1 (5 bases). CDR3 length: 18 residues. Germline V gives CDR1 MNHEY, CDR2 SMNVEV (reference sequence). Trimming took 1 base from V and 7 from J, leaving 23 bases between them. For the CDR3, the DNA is TGTGCCAGCAGTTTATTTACTTTGGGGCCGCTGGCTGGGAATGAGCAGTTCTTC. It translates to CASSLFTLGPLAGNEQFF.

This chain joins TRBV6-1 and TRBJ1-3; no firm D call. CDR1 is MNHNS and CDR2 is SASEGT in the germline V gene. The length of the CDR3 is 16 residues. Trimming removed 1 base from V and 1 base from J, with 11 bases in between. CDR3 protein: CASSEVPSGSGNTIYF. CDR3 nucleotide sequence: TGTGCCAGCAGTGAAGTTCCTTCGGGGTCTGGAAACACCATATATTTT.

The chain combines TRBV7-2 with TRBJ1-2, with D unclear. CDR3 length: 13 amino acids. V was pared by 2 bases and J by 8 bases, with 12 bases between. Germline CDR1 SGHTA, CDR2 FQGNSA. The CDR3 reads CASSLRYLEGYTF. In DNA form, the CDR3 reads TGTGCCAGCAGCTTAAGGTACCTGGAGGGCTACACCTTC.

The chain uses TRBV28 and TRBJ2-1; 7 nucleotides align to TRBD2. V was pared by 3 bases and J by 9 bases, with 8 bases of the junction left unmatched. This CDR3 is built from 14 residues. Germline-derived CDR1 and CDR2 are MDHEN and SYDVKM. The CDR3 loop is CASSFRSGVGEQFF. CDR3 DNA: TGTGCCAGCAGTTTTCGCAGCGGGGTCGGTGAGCAGTTCTTC.

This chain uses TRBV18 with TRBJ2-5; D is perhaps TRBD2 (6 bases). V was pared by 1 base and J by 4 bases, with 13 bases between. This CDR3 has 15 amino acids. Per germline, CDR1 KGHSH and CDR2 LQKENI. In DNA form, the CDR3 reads TGTGCCAGCTCACCACGGGTTCAGGGAGGAGAGACCCAGTACTTC. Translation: CASSPRVQGGETQYF.

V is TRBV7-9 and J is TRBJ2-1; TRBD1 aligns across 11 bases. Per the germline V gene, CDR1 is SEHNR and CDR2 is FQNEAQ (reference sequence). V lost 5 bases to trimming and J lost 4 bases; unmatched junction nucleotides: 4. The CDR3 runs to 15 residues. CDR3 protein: CASSPGQGVYNEQFF. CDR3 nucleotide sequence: TGTGCCAGCAGCCCGGGACAGGGGGTGTACAATGAGCAGTTCTTC.

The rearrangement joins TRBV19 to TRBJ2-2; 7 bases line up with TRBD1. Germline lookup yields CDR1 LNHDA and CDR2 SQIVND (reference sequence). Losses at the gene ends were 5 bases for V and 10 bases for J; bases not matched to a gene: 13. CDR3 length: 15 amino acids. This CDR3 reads CASSEQARQGPELFF. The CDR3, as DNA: TGTGCCAGTAGTGAACAAGCGAGACAGGGTCCGGAGCTGTTTTTT.

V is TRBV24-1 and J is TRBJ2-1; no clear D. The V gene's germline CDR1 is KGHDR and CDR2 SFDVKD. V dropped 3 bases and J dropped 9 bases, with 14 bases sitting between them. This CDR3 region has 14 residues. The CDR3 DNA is TGTGCCACCAGTGATCATTTACGAAGAGGTGAGCAGTTCTTC. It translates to CATSDHLRRGEQFF.

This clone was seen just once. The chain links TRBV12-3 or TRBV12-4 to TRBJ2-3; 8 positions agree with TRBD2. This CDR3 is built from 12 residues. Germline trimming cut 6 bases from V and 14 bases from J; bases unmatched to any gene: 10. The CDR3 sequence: CASSPHPSGGYF. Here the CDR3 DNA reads TGTGCCAGCAGCCCGCACCCAAGCGGGGGGTATTTT.

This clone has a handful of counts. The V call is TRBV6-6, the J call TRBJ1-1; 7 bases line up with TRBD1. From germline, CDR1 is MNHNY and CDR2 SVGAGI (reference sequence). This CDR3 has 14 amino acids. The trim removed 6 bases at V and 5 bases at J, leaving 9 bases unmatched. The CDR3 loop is CASRHRGGETEAFF. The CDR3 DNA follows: TGTGCCAGCAGACACAGGGGAGGAGAGACTGAAGCTTTCTTT.

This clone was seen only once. CDR3 in DNA: TGTGCCAGCAGTTTCAGGATTCAGGATGAGCAGTTCTTC. Protein product: CASSFRIQDEQFF. The rearrangement links TRBV12-3 or TRBV12-4 to TRBJ2-1; no definite D call. The V and J ends lost 3 bases and 8 bases respectively, with 11 bases between them. CDR3 size: 13 residues.

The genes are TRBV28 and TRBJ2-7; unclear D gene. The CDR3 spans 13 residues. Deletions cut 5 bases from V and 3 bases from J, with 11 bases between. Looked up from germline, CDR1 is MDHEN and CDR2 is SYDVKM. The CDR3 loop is CASSPTVNYEQYF. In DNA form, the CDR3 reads TGTGCCAGCAGTCCTACAGTTAACTACGAGCAGTACTTC.

CDR3 amino acids: CSVRTGGGQPQHF. Here the CDR3 DNA reads TGCAGCGTCCGGACAGGGGGAGGTCAGCCCCAGCATTTT. The chain links TRBV29-1 to TRBJ1-5; 10 positions agree with TRBD1. The germline V gene encodes CDR1 SQVTM and CDR2 ANQGSEA. There are 13 residues in the CDR3. Trimming cost V 6 bases and J 6 bases; bases outside gene matches: 5.

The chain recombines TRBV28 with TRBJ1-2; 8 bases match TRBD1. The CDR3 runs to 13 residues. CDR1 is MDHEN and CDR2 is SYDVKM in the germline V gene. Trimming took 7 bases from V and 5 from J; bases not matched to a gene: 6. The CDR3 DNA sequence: TGTGCCAGCATTGGACAGGGCGCTTATGGCTACACCTTC. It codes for CASIGQGAYGYTF.

DNA of the CDR3: TGTGCCAGCAGGTTCAGGGGGCTTGGGGAGACCCAGTACTTC. Its protein product is CASRFRGLGETQYF. V gene TRBV2 combines with J gene TRBJ2-5, with 8 nucleotides matching TRBD1. V was clipped by 6 bases and J by 5 bases; unmatched bases: 8. CDR1 SNHLY and CDR2 FYNNEI come from the germline V gene. The CDR3 has 14 amino acids.

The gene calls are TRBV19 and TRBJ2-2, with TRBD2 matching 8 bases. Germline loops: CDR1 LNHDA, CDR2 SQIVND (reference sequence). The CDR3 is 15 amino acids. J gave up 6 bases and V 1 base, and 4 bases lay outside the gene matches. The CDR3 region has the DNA TGTGCCAGTAGTATAGCGGGGGGGCCCTCCGGGGAGCTGTTTTTT. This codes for CASSIAGGPSGELFF.

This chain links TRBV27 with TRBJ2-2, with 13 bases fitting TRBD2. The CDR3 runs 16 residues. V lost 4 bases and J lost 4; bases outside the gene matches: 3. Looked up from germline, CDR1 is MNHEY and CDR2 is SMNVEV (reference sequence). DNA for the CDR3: TGTGCCAGCAGTTCAGGACTAGCGGGGGCCACCGGGGAGCTGTTTTTT. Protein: CASSSGLAGATGELFF.

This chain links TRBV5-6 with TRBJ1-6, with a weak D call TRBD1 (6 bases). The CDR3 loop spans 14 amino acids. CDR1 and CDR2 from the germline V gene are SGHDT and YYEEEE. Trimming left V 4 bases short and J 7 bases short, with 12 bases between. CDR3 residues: CASSPGQTNSPLHF. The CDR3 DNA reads TGTGCCAGCAGCCCAGGACAGACCAATTCACCCCTCCACTTT.

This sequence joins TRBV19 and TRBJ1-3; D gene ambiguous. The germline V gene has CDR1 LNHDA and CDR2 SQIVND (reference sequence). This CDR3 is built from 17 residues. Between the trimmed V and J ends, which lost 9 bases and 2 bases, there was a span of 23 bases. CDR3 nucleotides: TGTGCCAGCATATCGCACGCCGGGGATGGCACTGGAAACACCATATATTTT. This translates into CASISHAGDGTGNTIYF.